This record looks at one T cell receptor beta chain sequence and its context. The sample is drawn from a study of blood T cell repertoires in COVID-19. CDR3 length: 15 residues. V shed 5 bases and J 7 bases; nucleotides not matched to a gene: 10. From germline, CDR1 is LNHDA and CDR2 SQIVND (reference sequence). Original analysis: Amplification of reference gene primers was used by the study to estimate nucleated cell counts. Sequencing was performed with immunoSEQ multiplex PCR; in TCRdb, only in-frame clones are kept and a portion is missing. The V and J calls and the clone size are those of that table, but D and trimming were determined from the DNA. The sample has about 170,000 clones; 87% are singletons.

The material sequenced was peripheral blood. The sequence was collected from a woman between 50 and 59 years old with acute or convalescent COVID-19. V usage is TRBV19 and J usage is TRBJ2-1, with 8 bases that match TRBD1. Here the CDR3 reads CASSPLDRERNEQFF. The CDR3 DNA reads as TGTGCCAGTAGTCCCCTGGACAGGGAACGGAATGAGCAGTTCTTC. Full variable domain (remainder filled in from reference TRBV19 and TRBJ2-1): DGGITQSPKYLFRKEGQNVTLSCEQNLNHDAMYWYRQDPGQGLRLIYYSQIVNDFQKGDIAEGYSVSREKKESFPLTVTSAQKNPTAFYLCASSPLDRERNEQFFGPGTRLTVL.